This T cell receptor beta chain was sequenced during a study of blood T cell repertoires in COVID-19. As processed by the authors: Estimated nucleated cell counts came from reference gene primer amplification. Data came from immunoSEQ multiplex PCR; TCRdb stores just in-frame clones and leaves some out. For V, J and clone size, that table is used; D and trimming come from the DNA. The sample holds approximately 220,000 clones; over 80% are singletons and the top ten take approximately 2.4%. The V gene lost 3 bases and the J gene lost 7 bases, with 6 bases spanning the gap. Germline lookup yields CDR1 MDHEN and CDR2 SYDVKM. The CDR3 sequence is 11 residues long.

The J gene is TRBJ1-1, the V gene TRBV28; D is unresolved. This receptor was taken from a young woman with acute COVID-19. Material: PBMCs or T cells enriched from blood (not recorded which). The CDR3 loop is CASSFPGEAFF. The CDR3 region has the DNA TGTGCCAGCAGTTTTCCCGGTGAAGCTTTCTTT.